The 30 T cell receptor beta chains given below trace back to one sample, sequenced in a study of response to subunit inactivated influenza vaccine (dated by TCRdb to about 2018). The library came from RT-PCR. This sample was sequenced with an Illumina HiSeq 2500. The public reads were run again by TCRdb, first through fastp at Q25 and then through MiXCR, and only productive beta chains were kept. Under each unique CDR3 protein, matching rows form one entry showing the most common genes and DNA. This sample has hundreds of thousands of distinct CDR3 sequences in its table, and approximately 13% of those were observed once. Roughly 6.4% of the sample goes to the ten largest clones. Sequenced here: PBMCs from blood, sampled 14 to 15 days before vaccination. These receptors were taken from a man between 50 and 59 years old who received an inactivated influenza vaccine. Donor details come from another sample of the same person, matched by shared clones.

This clonotype was seen a handful of times. The junction departs from the called germline gene at one end, perhaps through a read error. The chain recombines TRBV7-7 with TRBJ1-1; TRBD1 might be the D (5 bases). The germline gives CDR1 SSHAT, CDR2 FNYEAQ (reference sequence). The CDR3 runs 13 residues. The CDR3 region is CASSEGRGTEAFF. CDR3 DNA sequence: TGTGCTAGCAGCGAAGGTAGGGGCACTGAAGCTTTCTTT. Using reference TRBV7-7 and TRBJ1-1 for the parts outside the CDR3, the full variable domain is GAGVSQSPRYKVTKRGQDVTLRCDPISSHATLYWYQQALGQGPEFLTYFNYEAQPDKSGLPSDRFSAERPEGSISTLTIQRTEQRDSAMYRCASSEGRGTEAFFGQGTRLTVV.

This clonotype was observed at least ten times. Here the CDR3 reads CASSLDVVAGINEQFF. The CDR3 nucleotides read TGCGCCAGCAGCTTGGACGTGGTAGCCGGGATCAATGAGCAGTTCTTC. This chain joins TRBV5-1 and TRBJ2-1; perhaps TRBD2 as D (5 bases). CDR1 is SGHRS, CDR2 YFSETQ, per germline. Trimming took 0 bases from V and 6 from J, leaving 16 bases between them. This CDR3 has 16 amino acids.

This chain uses TRBV7-9 with TRBJ1-1; D call uncertain. Germline V gives CDR1 SEHNR, CDR2 FQNEAQ (reference sequence). V lost 4 bases and J 0 bases, leaving 6 bases between the germline ends. The CDR3 totals 13 residues. Here the CDR3 reads CASSSGVNTEAFF. CDR3 in DNA: TGTGCCAGCAGCTCCGGGGTGAACACTGAAGCTTTCTTT.

This clonotype was observed a handful of times. V usage is TRBV7-9 and J usage is TRBJ2-7; no clear D gene. There are 17 residues in the CDR3. Germline V lookup: CDR1 SEHNR, CDR2 FQNEAQ (reference sequence). Between the trimmed V and J ends, which lost 5 bases and 6 bases, there was a span of 26 bases. The CDR3 DNA reads TGTGCCAGCAGCCGTTTTCCTAGGACCCCAAAGGATGGCGAGCAGTACTTC. Translating gives CASSRFPRTPKDGEQYF.

A few counts support this clonotype. The chain recombines TRBV12-3 or TRBV12-4 with TRBJ1-2; D gene unclear. V dropped 6 bases and J dropped 10 bases, with 12 bases sitting between them. There are 11 residues in the CDR3. The CDR3 DNA reads TGTGCCAGCAGGAGAGATGCGGACTACACCTTC. Protein product: CASRRDADYTF.

The rearrangement uses TRBV10-1 and TRBJ2-3; the match to TRBD2 covers 7 bases. Looked up from germline, CDR1 is WNHNN and CDR2 is SYGVQD (reference sequence). V shed 0 bases and J 2 bases; nucleotides not matched to a gene: 5. The CDR3 has 16 residues. This CDR3 reads CASSESGGGFTDTQYF. CDR3 DNA: TGCGCCAGCAGTGAGTCGGGCGGGGGATTCACAGATACGCAGTATTTT.

This clonotype was counted only a few times. V and J are TRBV6-5 and TRBJ2-1; 13 bases agree with TRBD2. There are 16 residues in the CDR3. In germline, CDR1 is MNHEY, CDR2 SVGAGI. V was clipped by 2 bases and J by 5 bases; unmatched bases: 3. The CDR3, as DNA: TGTGCCAGCAGTTACCCGGGACTAGCGGGACACAATGAGCAGTTCTTC. This sequence encodes CASSYPGLAGHNEQFF.

The J gene is TRBJ2-3, the V gene TRBV6-4, with 10 bases aligning to TRBD2. Germline CDR1 MRHNA, CDR2 SNTAGT. J lost 4 bases, V lost 3 bases, and 4 bases had no gene match. The CDR3 length is 15 residues. CDR3 DNA sequence: TGTGCCAGCAGTGAGGGTAGCGGGAGGCCAGATACGCAGTATTTT. Translating it yields CASSEGSGRPDTQYF.

The rearrangement links TRBV4-2 to TRBJ2-7, with 10 bases aligning to TRBD2. CDR1 is LGHNA, CDR2 YNFKEQ, per germline. The CDR3 loop spans 17 amino acids. For the CDR3, the DNA is TGTGCTTCAAGTACTGGGACTAGCGCGGGTCGGGTGGACGAGCAGTACTTC. The encoded protein is CASSTGTSAGRVDEQYF.

This clonotype was counted only a few times. The chain couples TRBV5-1 to TRBJ2-7; 8 bases match TRBD1. Germline loops: CDR1 SGHRS, CDR2 YFSETQ. V shed 5 bases and J 6 bases; nucleotides not matched to a gene: 13. This CDR3 spans 15 amino acids. The CDR3 region has the DNA TGCGCCAGCAGATCCGAAGCCGGGACAGGCAGCGAGCAGTACTTC. Translated: CASRSEAGTGSEQYF.

This clonotype was recorded many times. For the CDR3, the DNA is TGTGCCAGCATACAGGGGCAAGAGACCCAGTACTTC. It yields the protein CASIQGQETQYF. The V call is TRBV2, the J call TRBJ2-5, with 7 bases fitting TRBD1. V shed 7 bases, J shed 2 bases, and the junction held 1 base outside the gene matches. Per the germline V gene, CDR1 is SNHLY and CDR2 is FYNNEI. The CDR3 runs to 12 residues. The full variable domain, its missing parts supplied by reference TRBV2 and TRBJ2-5, is EPEVTQTPSHQVTQMGQEVILRCVPISNHLYFYWYRQILGQKVEFLVSFYNNEISEKSEIFDDQFSVERPDGSNFTLKIRSTKLEDSAMYFCASIQGQETQYFGPGTRLLVL.

The chain joins TRBV9 to TRBJ2-7, with D possibly matching TRBD2 (5 bases). CDR1 is SGDLS and CDR2 is YYNGEE in the germline V gene. Trimming shortened V by 0 bases and J by 6 bases, and 10 bases separated the two germline ends. The CDR3 totals 13 residues. CDR3 protein: CASSVGSEGEQYF. The CDR3 DNA follows: TGTGCCAGCAGCGTAGGGTCAGAGGGCGAGCAGTACTTC.

This clonotype was seen many times. As DNA, the CDR3 is TGCGCCAGCAGCTCTGGGACAGGGGGCAATGAGCAGTTCTTC. It encodes CASSSGTGGNEQFF. V and J are TRBV5-1 and TRBJ2-1; TRBD1 agrees at 11 bases. The ends lost 3 bases at V and 6 bases at J; junction bases unmatched: 2. From germline, CDR1 is SGHRS and CDR2 YFSETQ. The CDR3 runs to 14 residues.

This clonotype was seen a handful of times. The chain couples TRBV3-1 to TRBJ2-7; D unclear. The CDR3 totals 14 residues. The V and J ends lost 1 base and 0 bases respectively, with 7 bases between them. From germline, CDR1 is LGHDT and CDR2 YNNKEL (reference sequence). CDR3 amino acids: CASSQGISSYEQYF. CDR3 coding DNA: TGTGCCAGCAGCCAAGGGATAAGCTCCTACGAGCAGTACTTC.

The chain combines TRBV14 with TRBJ2-5, with D unresolved. V was trimmed by 4 bases and J by 5 bases, leaving 14 bases between them. CDR3 length: 14 amino acids. Germline CDR1 is SGHDN and CDR2 is FVKESK. This CDR3 is CASSPVSVRETQYF. As DNA, the CDR3 is TGTGCCAGCAGCCCGGTTTCTGTGCGGGAGACCCAGTACTTC. The complete variable domain, with remaining parts taken from reference TRBV14 and TRBJ2-5, reads EAGVTQFPSHSVIEKGQTVTLRCDPISGHDNLYWYRRVMGKEIKFLLHFVKESKQDESGMPNNRFLAERTGGTYSTLKVQPAELEDSGVYFCASSPVSVRETQYFGPGTRLLVL.

V and J are TRBV7-2 and TRBJ2-3; D is unclear. CDR1 is SGHTA, CDR2 FQGNSA, per germline. This CDR3 spans 15 amino acids. Trimming took 1 base from V and 2 from J, leaving 10 bases between them. CDR3 protein: CASSLGPIPTDTQYF. As DNA, the CDR3 is TGTGCCAGCAGCTTAGGGCCCATACCCACAGATACGCAGTATTTT.

There are a few counts of this clonotype. The chain joins TRBV6-2 or TRBV6-3 to TRBJ2-3; 10 bases line up with TRBD1. The CDR3 extends over 15 amino acids. CDR1 and CDR2 from the germline V gene are MNHEY and SVGEGT. With 2 bases clipped from V and 9 bases from J, the junction kept 8 bases outside the gene matches. Here the CDR3 DNA reads TGTGCCAGCAGTTACCCCTCCCCGGACAGGGGGACGCAGTATTTT. This sequence encodes CASSYPSPDRGTQYF.

This clonotype was counted ten times or more. The J gene is TRBJ2-7, the V gene TRBV27; no clear D. Trimming took off 6 bases at V and 0 bases at J, with 9 bases between the two ends. CDR3 length: 13 amino acids. Germline lookup yields CDR1 MNHEY and CDR2 SMNVEV (reference sequence). CDR3 sequence (DNA): TGTGCCAGCAGAATGTCCATCTCCTACGAGCAGTACTTC. Translated: CASRMSISYEQYF.

Only a few counts were recorded for this clonotype. This chain connects TRBV25-1 to TRBJ1-2, with D maybe TRBD1 (6 bases). Trimming removed 5 bases at V and 4 bases at J, with 14 bases between. The CDR3 length is 14 residues. Germline-derived CDR1 and CDR2 are MGHDK and SYGVNS. The CDR3 region has the DNA TGTGCCAGCAGTAAACAGGGAAGTGGCTATGGCTACACCTTC. It codes for CASSKQGSGYGYTF.

This clonotype was recorded at least ten times. The chain has TRBV12-3 or TRBV12-4 and TRBJ1-3; 8 nucleotides line up with TRBD1. After removal of 5 bases from V and 0 bases from J, the junction contained 6 bases not matched to a gene. This CDR3 comprises 16 residues. CDR3 amino acids: CASSLQGAPSGNTIYF. CDR3 DNA: TGTGCCAGCAGTCTCCAGGGGGCTCCCTCTGGAAACACCATATATTTT.

V and J are TRBV5-1 and TRBJ2-5; D is unresolved. Germline V gives CDR1 SGHRS, CDR2 YFSETQ. CDR3 length: 13 residues. V gave up 1 base and J gave up 4 bases, with 8 bases separating them. The CDR3 sequence is CASSLSWRETQYF. The DNA of the CDR3 is TGCGCCAGCAGCTTGAGTTGGAGAGAGACCCAGTACTTC. The whole variable domain, remainder taken from reference TRBV5-1 and TRBJ2-5, is KAGVTQTPRYLIKTRGQQVTLSCSPISGHRSVSWYQQTPGQGLQFLFEYFSETQRNKGNFPGRFSGRQFSNSRSEMNVSTLELGDSALYLCASSLSWRETQYFGPGTRLLVL.

The chain joins TRBV7-2 to TRBJ2-5, with TRBD1 matching over 8 bases. The length of the CDR3 is 14 residues. V was clipped by 5 bases and J by 5 bases; unmatched bases: 7. CDR1 and CDR2 (germline): SGHTA, FQGNSA. This CDR3 reads CASSEQGGRETQYF. CDR3 coding DNA: TGTGCCAGCAGCGAACAGGGGGGAAGGGAGACCCAGTACTTC. The variable domain in full, with the rest retrieved from reference TRBV7-2 and TRBJ2-5, is GAGVSQSPSNKVTEKGKDVELRCDPISGHTALYWYRQSLGQGLEFLIYFQGNSAPDKSGLPSDRFSAERTGGSVSTLTIQRTQQEDSAVYLCASSEQGGRETQYFGPGTRLLVL.

This chain links TRBV28 with TRBJ2-1, with 7 bases matching TRBD2. The CDR3 length is 16 residues. The V and J ends lost 6 bases and 0 bases, in that order; junction bases with no gene match: 8. The V gene's germline CDR1 is MDHEN and CDR2 SYDVKM. The CDR3 is CASSKTTSFSYNEQFF. The CDR3, as DNA: TGTGCCAGCAGCAAGACGACTAGCTTCTCCTACAATGAGCAGTTCTTC.

The chain recombines TRBV14 with TRBJ2-4; D perhaps matches TRBD1 (6 bases). V was pared by 0 bases and J by 0 bases, with 12 bases between. There are 17 residues in the CDR3. Looked up from germline, CDR1 is SGHDN and CDR2 is FVKESK. The CDR3 loop is CASSQEGGAVAKNIQYF. The DNA of the CDR3 is TGTGCCAGCAGCCAAGAAGGGGGAGCGGTAGCCAAAAACATTCAGTACTTC.

The CDR3 spells CASSYQDRGKEETQYF. The DNA for the CDR3 is TGTGCCAGCAGTTACCAGGACAGGGGAAAGGAAGAGACCCAGTACTTC. The chain uses TRBV6-5 and TRBJ2-5; TRBD1 matches at 9 bases. The CDR3 spans 16 residues. After removal of 2 bases from V and 3 bases from J, the junction contained 7 bases not matched to a gene. Per the germline V gene, CDR1 is MNHEY and CDR2 is SVGAGI.

This clonotype was found a few times. The rearrangement links TRBV9 to TRBJ2-1; D perhaps matches TRBD1 (5 bases). From germline, CDR1 is SGDLS and CDR2 YYNGEE. The CDR3 runs to 14 residues. The V gene lost 4 bases and the J gene lost 8 bases, with 16 bases spanning the gap. The CDR3 DNA is TGTGCCAGCAGCAATAACCCCCAGGGATATGAGCAGTTCTTC. Its translation is CASSNNPQGYEQFF. Using reference TRBV9 and TRBJ2-1 for the parts outside the CDR3, the full variable domain is DSGVTQTPKHLITATGQRVTLRCSPRSGDLSVYWYQQSLDQGLQFLIQYYNGEERAKGNILERFSAQQFPDLHSELNLSSLELGDSALYFCASSNNPQGYEQFFGPGTRLTVL.

The V gene is TRBV4-3, the J gene TRBJ1-2; D gene uncertain. CDR1 is LGHNA and CDR2 is YSLEER in the germline V gene. Trimming took 0 bases from V and 0 from J, leaving 14 bases between them. There are 17 residues in the CDR3. The CDR3 here is CASSQEGNAPANYGYTF. The CDR3, as DNA: TGCGCCAGCAGCCAAGAAGGTAACGCGCCGGCTAACTATGGCTACACCTTC.

The gene calls are TRBV7-2 and TRBJ2-2; maybe TRBD1 (6 bases). The germline V gene encodes CDR1 SGHTA and CDR2 FQGNSA. The CDR3 sequence is 15 residues long. V lost 0 bases and J lost 4, with 9 bases in between. CDR3 DNA sequence: TGTGCCAGCAGCTTAGCGGGACATTTCACCGGGGAGCTGTTTTTT. Its translation is CASSLAGHFTGELFF.

This clonotype was observed a few times. The genes are TRBV5-5 and TRBJ2-7, with unresolved D. Germline CDR1 is SGHKS and CDR2 is YYEKEE (reference sequence). The CDR3 consists of 15 residues. Trimming took off 0 bases at V and 2 bases at J, with 12 bases between the two ends. The CDR3 is CASSLDPGTPYEQYF. CDR3 coding DNA: TGTGCCAGCAGCTTGGATCCAGGTACGCCCTACGAGCAGTACTTC.

The rearrangement uses TRBV6-2 or TRBV6-3 and TRBJ2-1; 12 bases are a match to TRBD2. The V and J ends lost 6 bases and 7 bases, in that order; junction bases with no gene match: 19. Germline CDR1 is MNHEY and CDR2 is SVGEGT. This CDR3 has 19 amino acids. The chain's CDR3 is CASSYVNTLAGGIGNEQFF. The CDR3 nucleotides read TGTGCCAGCAGCTACGTTAATACTCTAGCGGGAGGGATTGGTAATGAGCAGTTCTTC.